Given below is one T cell receptor (beta chain) in context. The data were taken from a study of T cell responses to AZD1222 COVID-19 vaccine. The repertoire was sequenced with immunoSEQ multiplex PCR; TCRdb's copy has only in-frame clones and lacks some. Altogether under 140,000 clones are present, less than 95% being singletons, with the ten largest covering around 2.8%. Whether given at about 4 or about 12 weeks, second doses were pooled. CDR3 size: 16 residues. The V and J ends lost 0 bases and 5 bases respectively, with 16 bases between them. Germline V gene sequence: CDR1 LNHNV, CDR2 YYDKDF (reference sequence).

The chain carries TRBV15 and TRBJ1-1; D is possibly TRBD1 (5 bases). The clonotype originates from an adult who received the AZD1222 COVID-19 vaccine. The sample in question was peripheral blood, obtained 28 days after the second AZD1222 dose. Written as DNA, the CDR3 is TGTGCCACCAGCAGAGATCTCGGGGGAGTTCGGACTGAAGCTTTCTTT. Its protein product is CATSRDLGGVRTEAFF.